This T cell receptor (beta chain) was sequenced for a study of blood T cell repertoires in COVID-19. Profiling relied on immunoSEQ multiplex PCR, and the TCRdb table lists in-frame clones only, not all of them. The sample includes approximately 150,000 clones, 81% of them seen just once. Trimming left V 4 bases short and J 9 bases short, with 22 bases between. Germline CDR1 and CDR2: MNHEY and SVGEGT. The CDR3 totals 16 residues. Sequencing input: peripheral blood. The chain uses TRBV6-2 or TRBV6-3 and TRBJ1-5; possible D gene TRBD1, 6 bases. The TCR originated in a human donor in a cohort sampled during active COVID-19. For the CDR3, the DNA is TGTGCCAGCAGTTTGACCCCTCAGGGGAGGGGAGGGCCCCAGCATTTT. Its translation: CASSLTPQGRGGPQHF.